The entry below gives a single TCR beta chain sequence along with its context. Antigen unknown. This entry comes from a study of STAT3 mutations in large granular lymphocyte leukemia. Using immunoSEQ multiplex PCR, the repertoire was profiled, and TCRdb retains in-frame clones only, with some absent. The repertoire holds approximately 31,000 clones, with about 90% as singletons. General study points: Every T-LGLL patient had at least one immunodominant TCRbeta clonotype. Clonal expansion was inferred from other time points because no sample existed at each clone's first appearance.

Unmatched junction bases numbered 6, after V lost 5 bases and J lost 4 bases. This CDR3 is built from 14 residues. Germline V gene data show CDR1 as SGHAT and CDR2 as FQNNGV. The sequence came from a man between 60 and 75 years old with T-cell large granular lymphocyte leukemia. Some clones in this sample may be carry-over from other donors' samples. Sequencing was performed on peripheral blood mononuclear cells. The gene calls are TRBV11-2 and TRBJ1-2; the match to TRBD1 covers 8 bases. CDR3 sequence reads: CASSPPTGVYGYTF. CDR3 nucleotides: TGTGCCAGCAGCCCCCCGACAGGGGTCTATGGCTACACCTTC.